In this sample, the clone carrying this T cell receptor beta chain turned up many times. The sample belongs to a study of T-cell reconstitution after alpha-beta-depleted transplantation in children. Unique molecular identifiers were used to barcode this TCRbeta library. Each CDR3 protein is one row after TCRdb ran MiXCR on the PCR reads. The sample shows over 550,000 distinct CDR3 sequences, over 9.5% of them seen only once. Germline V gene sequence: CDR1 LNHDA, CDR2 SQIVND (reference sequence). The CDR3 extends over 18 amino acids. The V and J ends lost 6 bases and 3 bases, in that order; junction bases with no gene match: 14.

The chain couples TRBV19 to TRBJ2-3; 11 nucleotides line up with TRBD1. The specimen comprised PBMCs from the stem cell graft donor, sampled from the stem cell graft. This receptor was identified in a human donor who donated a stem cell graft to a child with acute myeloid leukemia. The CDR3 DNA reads TGTGCCAGTAGAAGAGGACAGGGGGCGAGACTAGAGACAGATACGCAGTATTTT. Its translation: CASRRGQGARLETDTQYF.